This TCR beta chain was identified in a study of blood T cell repertoires in COVID-19 (dated by TCRdb to 2018 to 2021). For the study in its entirety: Samples from collaborators originated in the United States, Italy and Spain and spanned both the acute and convalescent phases of COVID-19. Where available, HLA class I and class II types were obtained from metadata supplied by the sample provider rather than from assay-based typing. The prospective study material was composed of cDNA or gDNA derived from T cells, B-cell-depleted T cells, or PBMCs. The samples were drawn from the first 160 participants of the ongoing ImmuneRACE study and from 950 to 1,500 subjects provided by 6 global collaborators. The repertoires were made available in a free public database intended to serve as a resource for research on the immune response to SARS-CoV-2. Sample metadata almost always included a de-identified subject ID, COVID-19 status, age in years and sex. The dataset comprised deeply sampled blood TCRbeta repertoires from subjects exposed to, actively infected with, or recovered from COVID-19. Results the study describes overall, beyond this receptor: The quantity of clinical and demographic metadata differed by source and by participant and was supplied without curation.

TCRbeta CDR3 regions were amplified from genomic DNA using the immunoSEQ Assay, a bias-controlled multiplex PCR. The study's processing was this. Nucleated cell counts per sample were estimated from amplification of reference gene primers within the assay. To quantify the absolute abundance of each unique TCRbeta CDR3 rearrangement, sequence reads were collapsed and filtered. For each sample, productive Simpson clonality was calculated as the square root of Simpson's diversity index over productive rearrangements. Here the immuneACCESS table is served through TCRdb, limited to in-frame sequences with V and J called. Missing clones are a known gap in these copies; in checked studies unresolved V genes cover under half, and the rest lacks a known reason. V and J calls plus clone size are reproduced from that table; the DNA served to infer D and trimming. The sample includes about 130,000 clones, with over 60% observed a single time. The top ten constitute 1.9% of the sample.

Inclusive of the bounding cysteine and phenylalanine, the CDR3 is 16 residues long. The only DNA kept is the CDR3, 48 bases in frame from the first base. V loses 0 bases of germline sequence and J loses 4 bases, and the interval between the two ends is 15 bases. The germline V gene (reference sequence) gives CDR1 as SEHNR and CDR2 as FQNEAQ. Whole blood was collected in K2EDTA tubes by collaborating institutions according to the institutions' own protocols. For TCRbeta analysis, collaborators shipped samples in one of three forms: frozen whole blood, isolated PBMCs, or DNA extracted from either of those sample types. For this clone: It has no known antigen specificity. No per-base quality is available; no much larger clone lies one base away.

The V and J segments used are TRBV7-9 and TRBJ2-5; perhaps TRBD1 is the D gene, with 5 bases matching. The sample taken for sequencing was peripheral blood. This clonotype originated in a woman in her 70s with acute or convalescent COVID-19. The sequence in DNA is TGTGCCAGCAGCTTAGCCCATTGGAAGGGGTCAGAGACCCAGTACTTC. This translates into CASSLAHWKGSETQYF.